This T cell receptor beta chain derives from a study of shared clonotypes between healthy human individuals. Points from the study as a whole: Between several donors, naive CD4 clonotypes were shared at a level of about 5%. Rarefaction gave evidence that sorted-subset sequencing remained incomplete despite large depth.

On this clone itself: Its cognate antigen is unknown.

TCRdb's copy holds only in-frame clones and misses some; the assay was immunoSEQ multiplex PCR. This table holds 2 million or so clones, 85% to 95% found once. The CDR3 consists of 15 residues. Trimming shortened V by 0 bases and J by 4 bases, and 12 bases separated the two germline ends. Germline V CDR1 and CDR2: LGHNA, YSLEER. V usage is TRBV4-3 and J usage is TRBJ1-1, with no clear D. The source is a man between 18 and 35 years old in good health. The specimen was naive CD4+ T cells sorted from blood. Specified subset: CD45RA+ positively selected. The CDR3 protein is CASSQDWQDPTEAFF. The CDR3 DNA reads TGCGCCAGCAGCCAAGATTGGCAGGATCCCACTGAAGCTTTCTTT.